This entry concerns a single T cell receptor beta chain. Germline values: CDR1 SEHNR, CDR2 FQNEAQ (reference sequence). This CDR3 is built from 14 residues. Trimming stripped 0 bases from V and 3 bases from J, with 8 bases between. This table comes from immunoSEQ multiplex PCR, and its TCRdb copy is limited to in-frame clones, with some not included. The table lists tens of thousands of clones, approximately 90% of them singletons. These data are taken from a study of T cells after somatic rescue of genetic block. This TCR came from a woman younger than 35. The sequenced sample was peripheral blood mononuclear cells (PBMCs). V and J are TRBV7-9 and TRBJ1-1; no clear D. The CDR3 sequence is CASSLAGTYTEAFF. The CDR3 coding sequence is TGTGCCAGCAGCTTAGCGGGCACCTACACTGAAGCTTTCTTT.